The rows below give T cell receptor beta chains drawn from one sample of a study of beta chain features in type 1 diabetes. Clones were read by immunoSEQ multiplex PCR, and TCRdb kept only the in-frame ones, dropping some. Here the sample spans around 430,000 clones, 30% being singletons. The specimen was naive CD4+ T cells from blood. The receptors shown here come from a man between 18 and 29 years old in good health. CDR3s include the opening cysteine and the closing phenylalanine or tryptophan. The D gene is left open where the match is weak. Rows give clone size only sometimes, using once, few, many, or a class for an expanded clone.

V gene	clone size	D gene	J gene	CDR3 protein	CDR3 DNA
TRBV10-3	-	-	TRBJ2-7	CAISESSGTYEQYF	TGTGCCATCAGTGAGTCCAGCGGAACCTACGAGCAGTACTTC
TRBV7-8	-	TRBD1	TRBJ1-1	CASSSRQGSTEAFF	TGTGCCAGCAGTTCCCGACAGGGTAGTACTGAAGCTTTCTTT
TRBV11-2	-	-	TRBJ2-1	CASSRAGADEQFF	TGTGCCAGCAGCCGCGCTGGGGCGGATGAGCAGTTCTTC
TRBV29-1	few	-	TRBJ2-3	CSVGTQGGSTDTQYF	TGCAGCGTCGGGACGCAGGGAGGCAGCACAGATACGCAGTATTTT
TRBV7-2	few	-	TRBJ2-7	CASSLTDTLEQYF	TGTGCCAGCAGCTTAACGGACACCTTGGAGCAGTACTTC
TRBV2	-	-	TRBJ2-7	CASSERFLEQYF	TGTGCCAGCAGTGAAAGGTTCCTCGAGCAGTACTTC
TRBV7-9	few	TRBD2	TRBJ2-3	CASSLRLAGSTDTQYF	TGTGCCAGCAGCTTAAGACTAGCGGGAAGCACAGATACGCAGTATTTT
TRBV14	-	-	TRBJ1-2	CASSTITLRGDYGYTF	TGTGCCAGCAGCACCATCACCCTACGGGGAGACTATGGCTACACCTTC
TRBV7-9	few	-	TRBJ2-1	CASSPDPYNEQFF	TGTGCCAGCAGCCCGGACCCCTACAATGAGCAGTTCTTC
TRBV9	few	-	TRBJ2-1	CASSVAGPNEQFF	TGTGCCAGCAGCGTAGCGGGCCCGAATGAGCAGTTCTTC
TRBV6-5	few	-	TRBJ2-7	CASSRQGRHEQYF	TGTGCCAGCAGTCGGCAGGGACGGCACGAGCAGTACTTC
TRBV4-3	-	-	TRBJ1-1	CASSQEATGTEAFF	TGCGCCAGCAGCCAAGAGGCAACTGGGACTGAAGCTTTCTTT
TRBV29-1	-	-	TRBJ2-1	CSVDSRENSYNEQFF	TGCAGCGTTGACTCGCGGGAAAACTCCTACAATGAGCAGTTCTTC
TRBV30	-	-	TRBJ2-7	CASKTGIRHEQYF	TGTGCCTCGAAAACAGGGATACGGCACGAGCAGTACTTC
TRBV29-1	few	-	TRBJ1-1	CSVERQPNTEAFF	TGCAGCGTTGAAAGGCAGCCGAACACTGAAGCTTTCTTT
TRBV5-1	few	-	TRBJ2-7	CASSPYGRDEQYF	TGCGCCAGCAGCCCCTACGGCCGGGACGAGCAGTACTTC
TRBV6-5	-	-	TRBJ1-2	CASSQRDHYGYTF	TGTGCCAGCAGCCAGAGGGATCACTATGGCTACACCTTC
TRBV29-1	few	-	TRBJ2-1	CSGRGGLTSFNEQFF	TGCAGCGGGCGGGGAGGTCTCACATCCTTCAATGAGCAGTTCTTC
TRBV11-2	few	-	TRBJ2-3	CASSHGYADTQYF	TGTGCCAGCAGCCATGGGTATGCGGATACGCAGTATTTT
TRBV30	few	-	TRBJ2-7	CAWSVRRAHEQYF	TGTGCCTGGAGTGTAAGGCGGGCCCACGAGCAGTACTTC
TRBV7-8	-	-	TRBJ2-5	CASSLEWQSETQYF	TGTGCCAGCAGCTTAGAATGGCAGTCTGAGACCCAGTACTTC
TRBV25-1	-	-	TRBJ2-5	CASSEASGGMKVETQYF	TGTGCCAGCAGTGAAGCCTCTGGGGGAATGAAGGTAGAGACCCAGTACTTC
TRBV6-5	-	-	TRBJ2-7	CASSPALAAYYEQYF	TGTGCCAGCAGCCCTGCCCTTGCTGCTTACTACGAGCAGTACTTC
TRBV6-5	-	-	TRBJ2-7	CASRPQGRYEQYF	TGTGCCAGCCGGCCTCAAGGGCGGTACGAGCAGTACTTC
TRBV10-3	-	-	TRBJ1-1	CAIRAAPWANTEAFF	TGTGCCATCAGAGCAGCGCCTTGGGCGAACACTGAAGCTTTCTTT
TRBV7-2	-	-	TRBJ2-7	CASSLETRGDEQYF	TGTGCCAGCAGCTTAGAGACCAGGGGCGACGAGCAGTACTTC
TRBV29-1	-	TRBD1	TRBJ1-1	CSARQGVGTEAFF	TGCAGCGCCCGACAGGGGGTTGGCACTGAAGCTTTCTTT
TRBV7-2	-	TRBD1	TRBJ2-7	CASSRTGASYEQYF	TGTGCCAGCAGCCGTACAGGGGCCTCCTACGAGCAGTACTTC
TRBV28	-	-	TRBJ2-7	CASSLTGPYEQYF	TGTGCCAGCAGTTTAACAGGCCCCTACGAGCAGTACTTC
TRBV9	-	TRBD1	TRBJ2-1	CASSNRDRGNEQFF	TGTGCCAGCAGCAACCGAGACAGGGGGAATGAGCAGTTCTTC
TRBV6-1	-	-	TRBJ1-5	CASSDTNQPQHF	TGTGCCAGCAGTGACACTAATCAGCCCCAGCATTTT
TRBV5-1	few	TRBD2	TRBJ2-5	CASSAGVAGLGETQYF	TGCGCCAGCAGCGCCGGGGTAGCGGGGCTCGGAGAGACCCAGTACTTC
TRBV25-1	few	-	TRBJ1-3	CASSRRGAGNTIYF	TGTGCCAGCAGTCGGAGGGGAGCTGGAAACACCATATATTTT
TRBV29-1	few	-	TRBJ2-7	CSVEGHRSYEQYF	TGCAGCGTTGAGGGACACCGCTCCTACGAGCAGTACTTC
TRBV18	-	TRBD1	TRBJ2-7	CASSPDRVEQYF	TGTGCCAGCTCACCGGACAGGGTCGAGCAGTACTTC
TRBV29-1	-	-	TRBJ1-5	CSVGGSNQPQHF	TGCAGCGTTGGTGGTAGCAATCAGCCCCAGCATTTT
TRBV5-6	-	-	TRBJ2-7	CASRRGSYEQYF	TGTGCCAGCCGACGTGGCTCCTACGAGCAGTACTTC
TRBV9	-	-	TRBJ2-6	CASSVAIQAGANVLTF	TGTGCCAGCAGCGTAGCTATTCAAGCTGGGGCCAACGTCCTGACTTTC
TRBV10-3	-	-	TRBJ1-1	CAISEGSTEAFF	TGTGCCATCAGTGAGGGTAGCACTGAAGCTTTCTTT
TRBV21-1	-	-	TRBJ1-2	CASSKEGYTF	TGTGCCAGCAGCAAAGAGGGCTACACCTTC
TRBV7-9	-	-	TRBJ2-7	CASSSNRALSYEQYF	TGTGCCAGCAGCTCGAACAGGGCGCTCTCCTACGAGCAGTACTTC
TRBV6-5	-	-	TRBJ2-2	CASNRGHGTGELFF	TGTGCCAGCAACCGGGGACATGGCACCGGGGAGCTGTTTTTT
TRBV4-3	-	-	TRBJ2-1	CASSQELGRDSYNEQFF	TGCGCCAGCAGCCAAGAATTGGGACGGGATAGCTACAATGAGCAGTTCTTC
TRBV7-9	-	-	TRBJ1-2	CASSLAGYGYTF	TGTGCCAGCAGCTTGGCCGGCTATGGCTACACCTTC
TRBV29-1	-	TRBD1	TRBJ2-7	CSVVTGKDYEQYF	TGCAGCGTTGTGACAGGGAAAGACTACGAGCAGTACTTC